Following are 25 T cell receptor beta chains from one sample sequenced in a study of identifying expanded T cells in peripheral blood. Clones were sequenced by immunoSEQ multiplex PCR, and TCRdb holds only the in-frame ones, with some missing. The table shows around 82,000 clones, with 84% occurring only once. Source material: blood. The receptors here all came from a person between 18 and 69 years old in good health.

CDR3 in amino acids: CASSDLREGTEAFF. The DNA for the CDR3 is TGTGCCAGCAGTGATCTAAGGGAGGGCACTGAAGCTTTCTTT. The chain recombines TRBV28 with TRBJ1-1, with no clear D. Germline values: CDR1 MDHEN, CDR2 SYDVKM. CDR3 length: 14 amino acids. Trimming left V 5 bases short and J 4 bases short, with 14 bases between.

The genes are TRBV28 and TRBJ1-1; D gene unclear. Germline lookup yields CDR1 MDHEN and CDR2 SYDVKM. This CDR3 is 13 amino acids long. V was clipped by 6 bases and J by 1 base, with 9 bases between them. The CDR3 nucleotides are TGTGCCAGCAGCCGCAGGTCGAACACTGAAGCTTTCTTT. Its translation is CASSRRSNTEAFF.

By its share, this clone is medium-sized. The chain uses TRBV28 and TRBJ1-2; TRBD1 matches at 7 bases. The CDR3 length is 13 residues. The ends lost 3 bases at V and 8 bases at J; junction bases unmatched: 6. Germline values: CDR1 MDHEN, CDR2 SYDVKM. The CDR3 loop is CASSFRQGRGYTF. The CDR3 nucleotides read TGTGCCAGCAGTTTCCGACAGGGTAGAGGCTACACCTTC.

This clone was detected once. This chain joins TRBV15 and TRBJ2-1; no clear D. CDR3 length: 15 residues. Germline-derived CDR1 and CDR2 are LNHNV and YYDKDF (reference sequence). The V and J ends lost 0 bases and 4 bases respectively, with 10 bases between them. CDR3 loop: CATSREVPEYNEQFF. The CDR3, as DNA: TGTGCCACCAGCAGAGAGGTCCCGGAATACAATGAGCAGTTCTTC.

The chain uses TRBV6-5 and TRBJ1-5; D is perhaps TRBD1 (5 bases). Per the germline V gene, CDR1 is MNHEY and CDR2 is SVGAGI. This CDR3 comprises 13 residues. V shed 5 bases and J shed 7 bases, with 12 bases lying between them. The CDR3 sequence is CASSEQVGQPQHF. Written as DNA, the CDR3 is TGTGCCAGCAGTGAACAGGTGGGGCAGCCCCAGCATTTT.

The genes are TRBV7-8 and TRBJ1-3; no reliable D call. Germline V gene lookup returns CDR1 SGHVS and CDR2 FQNEAQ. The CDR3 has 15 residues. V was cut by 1 base and J by 0 bases, with 7 bases left in between. The DNA for the CDR3 is TGTGCCAGCAGCTTAGGACGGCTCTCTGGAAACACCATATATTTT. Translated, it gives CASSLGRLSGNTIYF.

This clone was seen a few times. This rearrangement joins TRBV4-3 to TRBJ2-7; TRBD2 matches at 7 bases. This CDR3 region has 16 residues. In germline, CDR1 is LGHNA, CDR2 YSLEER. J was trimmed by 0 bases and V by 3 bases; bases with no gene match: 8. CDR3 region: CASSQGAPGGSYEQYF. The DNA for the CDR3 is TGCGCCAGCAGCCAGGGCGCCCCGGGGGGCTCCTACGAGCAGTACTTC.

The chain carries TRBV6-5 and TRBJ2-7, with 12 nucleotides matching TRBD1. V shed 0 bases and J 7 bases; nucleotides not matched to a gene: 4. The CDR3 totals 15 residues. Germline V gene lookup returns CDR1 MNHEY and CDR2 SVGAGI. CDR3 sequence (DNA): TGTGCCAGCAGTTACTCGGGACAGGGGGCGAAAGAGCAGTACTTC. This codes for CASSYSGQGAKEQYF.

This rearrangement joins TRBV29-1 to TRBJ2-7; 8 bases fit TRBD2. Germline V gene data show CDR1 as SQVTM and CDR2 as ANQGSEA. This CDR3 has 15 amino acids. Trimming removed 1 base from V and 2 bases from J; junction bases left unmatched: 7. CDR3 loop: CSVEAVARGAYEQYF. The CDR3 nucleotides read TGCAGCGTTGAAGCGGTGGCGCGGGGGGCCTACGAGCAGTACTTC.

The count of this clone is one. The chain couples TRBV2 to TRBJ2-2, with D possibly matching TRBD2 (7 bases). This CDR3 has 14 residues. CDR1 is SNHLY, CDR2 FYNNEI, per germline. V was clipped by 7 bases and J by 5 bases, with 14 bases between them. The CDR3 reads CASKLQGGTGELFF. CDR3 DNA: TGTGCCAGCAAGTTACAGGGAGGGACCGGGGAGCTGTTTTTT.

The rearrangement links TRBV30 to TRBJ2-5; D is possibly TRBD2 (6 bases). Trimming removed 0 bases at V and 4 bases at J, with 9 bases between. CDR1 and CDR2 from the germline V gene are GTSNPN and SVGIG (reference sequence). CDR3 length equals 13 residues. This CDR3 reads CAWSVRRGETQYF. CDR3 DNA sequence: TGTGCCTGGAGTGTACGGAGGGGAGAGACCCAGTACTTC.

The chain uses TRBV28 and TRBJ2-7; D may correspond to TRBD1 or TRBD2 (5 bases each). The CDR3 extends over 15 amino acids. Germline assignment: CDR1 MDHEN and CDR2 SYDVKM. Trimming pared 5 bases from V and 1 base from J, leaving 15 bases between. CDR3 residues: CASSPGDRRSYEQYF. The CDR3 DNA follows: TGTGCCAGCAGTCCCGGGGACCGTAGGTCCTACGAGCAGTACTTC.

The chain joins TRBV28 to TRBJ2-7; 9 bases agree with TRBD1. The CDR3 totals 18 residues. V dropped 7 bases and J dropped 0; count of bases not matched to a gene: 16. Germline lookup yields CDR1 MDHEN and CDR2 SYDVKM. The CDR3, as DNA: TGTGCCAGCACCTCCGGGACAGGGTTATTGCGGGGCTCCTACGAGCAGTACTTC. Translation: CASTSGTGLLRGSYEQYF.

The sample holds a few counts of this clone. The V call is TRBV19, the J call TRBJ2-5, with D perhaps matching TRBD1 or TRBD2 (5 bases each). This CDR3 is 15 amino acids long. The germline CDR1 and CDR2 sequences are LNHDA and SQIVND (reference sequence). The V end was cut by 1 base, the J end by 1 base, with 10 bases between. DNA for the CDR3: TGTGCCAGTAGTATAGGAGGGGTACTCCAAGAGACCCAGTACTTC. Its protein product is CASSIGGVLQETQYF.

The table lists this clone with many counts. The chain recombines TRBV16 with TRBJ2-1; 8 nucleotides agree with TRBD1. This CDR3 has 14 residues. The V and J ends lost 0 bases and 9 bases, in that order; junction bases with no gene match: 4. CDR1 KGHSY and CDR2 FQNENV come from the germline V gene. The CDR3 DNA reads as TGTGCCAGCAGCCAATCCCACAGGGGGAGTGAGCAGTTCTTC. This sequence encodes CASSQSHRGSEQFF.

The rearrangement uses TRBV11-3 and TRBJ1-2; D is undetermined. The V end lost 5 bases, the J end lost 7 bases, and 17 bases lay between the germline ends. Germline V lookup: CDR1 SGHNT, CDR2 YENEEA. CDR3 length equals 14 residues. CDR3 region: CASSPEGGRSGYTF. The CDR3 bases are TGTGCCAGCAGCCCCGAAGGCGGGCGGAGTGGCTACACCTTC.

The gene calls are TRBV30 and TRBJ2-3; 7 nucleotides align to TRBD2. CDR3 length: 14 residues. V shed 6 bases and J 2 bases; nucleotides not matched to a gene: 8. The germline CDR1 and CDR2 sequences are GTSNPN and SVGIG (reference sequence). The CDR3 region has the DNA TGTGCCTGTAGGGAGCGGGACTTCACAGATACGCAGTATTTT. Its translation: CACRERDFTDTQYF.

The chain recombines TRBV7-2 with TRBJ2-5; the D gene could be TRBD1 or TRBD2 (6 bases each). Germline-derived CDR1 and CDR2 are SGHTA and FQGNSA. The CDR3 is 15 residues long. Trimming left V 1 base short and J 5 bases short, with 14 bases between. CDR3 sequence (DNA): TGTGCCAGCAGCTTAGTTACCGGGGGCGAGGAGACCCAGTACTTC. Amino acids: CASSLVTGGEETQYF. Supplemented by reference TRBV7-2 and TRBJ2-5, the full variable domain reads GAGVSQSPSNKVTEKGKDVELRCDPISGHTALYWYRQSLGQGLEFLIYFQGNSAPDKSGLPSDRFSAERTGGSVSTLTIQRTQQEDSAVYLCASSLVTGGEETQYFGPGTRLLVL.

The chain uses TRBV30 and TRBJ2-6; 9 nucleotides line up with TRBD1. CDR1 is GTSNPN, CDR2 SVGIG, per germline (reference sequence). V dropped 1 base and J dropped 0; count of bases not matched to a gene: 7. This CDR3 has 18 amino acids. CDR3 protein: CAWSAGQGLSSGANVLTF. The CDR3 region has the DNA TGTGCCTGGAGTGCGGGACAGGGCCTCAGCTCTGGGGCCAACGTCCTGACTTTC.

The chain uses TRBV4-3 and TRBJ1-4; D not resolved. Germline-derived CDR1 and CDR2 are LGHNA and YSLEER. CDR3 length equals 15 residues. Trimming removed 0 bases at V and 4 bases at J, with 9 bases between. CDR3 region: CASSQDRIGNEKLFF. Written as DNA, the CDR3 is TGCGCCAGCAGCCAAGATAGGATCGGTAATGAAAAACTGTTTTTT.

Here the CDR3 reads CASSTGIGNQPQHF. The CDR3 DNA reads as TGTGCCAGCAGTACAGGGATCGGCAATCAGCCCCAGCATTTT. The chain links TRBV28 to TRBJ1-5; maybe TRBD1 (6 bases). The V and J ends lost 5 bases and 2 bases respectively, with 10 bases between them. The V gene's germline CDR1 is MDHEN and CDR2 SYDVKM. The CDR3 is 14 residues long.

The rearrangement links TRBV5-4 to TRBJ2-1; TRBD2 matches at 12 bases. The junction had 9 bases not matched to a gene; V was cut back by 5 bases and J by 9 bases. Germline loops: CDR1 SGHNT, CDR2 YYREEE (reference sequence). CDR3 length: 15 amino acids. CDR3 sequence (DNA): TGTGCCAGCAGACCTGGGACTAGCGGGTTCAGTGAGCAGTTCTTC. It is translated as CASRPGTSGFSEQFF.

The chain links TRBV25-1 to TRBJ1-1; 10 nucleotides line up with TRBD1. Germline CDR1 MGHDK, CDR2 SYGVNS. The CDR3 extends over 15 amino acids. Trimming took 2 bases from V and 1 from J; bases not matched to a gene: 1. In DNA, the CDR3 is TGTGCCAGCAGTGAAAGACAGGGGGCGAACACTGAAGCTTTCTTT. Residues: CASSERQGANTEAFF.

This chain joins TRBV7-9 and TRBJ2-3; a possible D gene is TRBD2 (5 bases). Germline V CDR1 and CDR2: SEHNR, FQNEAQ (reference sequence). This CDR3 is 13 amino acids long. Trimming took 5 bases from V and 3 from J, leaving 9 bases between them. The CDR3 bases are TGTGCCAGCAGCCCCGGGGAAACAGATACGCAGTATTTT. It codes for CASSPGETDTQYF. The full variable domain, in which reference TRBV7-9 and TRBJ2-3 provide the parts outside the CDR3, is DTGVSQNPRHKITKRGQNVTFRCDPISEHNRLYWYRQTLGQGPEFLTYFQNEAQLEKSRLLSDRFSAERPKGSFSTLEIQRTEQGDSAMYLCASSPGETDTQYFGPGTRLTVL.

J is TRBJ2-7 and V is TRBV19; TRBD1 or TRBD2 may be the D gene (5 bases each). The CDR3 totals 14 residues. Trimming stripped 1 base from V and 0 bases from J, with 7 bases between. Germline values: CDR1 LNHDA, CDR2 SQIVND (reference sequence). In DNA, the CDR3 is TGTGCCAGTAGTATAGCGAGGGGCTCCTACGAGCAGTACTTC. Protein sequence: CASSIARGSYEQYF.